The source of this TCR beta chain is a study of OX40 agonist ivuxolimab in advanced cancers. Of note for this clone: Antigen: not known.

This table comes from immunoSEQ multiplex PCR, and its TCRdb copy is limited to in-frame clones, with some not included. The sample consists of about 63,000 clones, about nine tenths of them appearing once. Regarding the study as a whole: Clones of CD4+ and CD8+ blood T cells grew by week 6 at doses of 0.1 to 3.0 mg/kg. The study found that CD8+ T cells averaged more expanded clones than CD4+.

The CDR3 contains 16 residues. Germline V gives CDR1 MGHRA, CDR2 YSYEKL. Trimming took 3 bases from V and 7 from J, leaving 19 bases between them. The chain uses TRBV4-1 and TRBJ1-5; TRBD1 is a possible D gene (6 bases). The material sequenced was CD4+ or CD8+ T cells sorted from blood, taken in a trial of the OX40 agonist ivuxolimab. The clonotype originates from an adult with an advanced solid tumor such as melanoma, head and neck, liver or kidney cancer. This CDR3 is CASSHIQQGLVQPQHF. The CDR3 DNA sequence: TGCGCCAGCAGCCACATACAACAGGGTTTAGTGCAGCCCCAGCATTTT.